The source of this T cell receptor beta chain is a study of blood T cell repertoires in COVID-19 (dated by TCRdb to about 2020). For the wider study: Samples covering the acute and convalescent phases of COVID-19 were provided by collaborators in the United States, Italy and Spain. The samples were drawn from the first 160 participants of the ongoing ImmuneRACE study and from 1,254 subjects provided by 6 global collaborators. A de-identified subject ID, COVID-19 status, age in years and sex were almost always included in the sample metadata. The dataset comprised deeply sampled blood TCRbeta repertoires from subjects exposed to, actively infected with, or recovered from COVID-19. The material from the prospective study consisted of cDNA or gDNA derived from T cells, B-cell-depleted T cells, or PBMCs. Where HLA class I and class II types were available, the types were taken from metadata supplied by the sample provider, not from assay-based typing. The repertoires were released in a freely available public database meant as a resource for research on the immune response to SARS-CoV-2. Paper-wide results and their limitations: Clinical and demographic metadata were provided uncurated, with the amount varying by source and participant.

V was cut back by 6 bases and J by 5 bases, leaving a gap of 10 bases between them. Measured from the cysteine to the phenylalanine, the CDR3 is 13 residues long. Only the CDR3 region is kept as DNA, spanning 39 bases read in frame from base 1. The collaborating institutions used their own protocols to collect whole blood in K2EDTA tubes. Collaborator samples were shipped for TCRbeta analysis as frozen whole blood, isolated PBMCs, or DNA extracted from either sample type. On this clone: Its antigen specificity is not known. No much larger clonotype is one base removed from it; base qualities were not supplied.

TCRbeta CDR3 regions were amplified from genomic DNA by means of the immunoSEQ Assay, a bias-controlled multiplex PCR. Per the authors' processing: The number of nucleated cells in each sample was estimated from the amplification of reference gene primers within the assay. To quantify the absolute abundance of each unique TCRbeta CDR3 rearrangement, sequence reads were collapsed and filtered. For each sample, productive Simpson clonality was calculated by taking the square root of Simpson's diversity index across productive rearrangements. TCRdb took this table from immuneACCESS and kept in-frame rearrangements with V and J called. Such tables lack part of the clones; where checked against another copy, unresolved V genes explain under half of the gap, and the rest is unexplained. V and J calls and clone size come straight from that table; D and trimming were deduced from the DNA. The sample includes around 50,000 clones, with less than 85% observed a single time. Approximately 5% of the sample comes from the top ten.

Sample: peripheral blood. The sequence joins TRBV12-3 or TRBV12-4 to TRBJ2-2, with TRBD2 as a weak D call on 6 bases. The TCR sequence derives from a human donor in a cohort sampled during active COVID-19. In nucleotides, the sequence is TGTGCCAGCAGCCCAGGGAGGACCGGGGAGCTGTTTTTT. This translates into CASSPGRTGELFF.